The 2 T cell receptor beta chains below were found in one sample sequenced in a study of human T cells and chemical hapten exposure. The time point is: patch test 1, 2 weeks after DPC sensitization. Treatment indicated: therapeutic diphenylcyclopropenone sensitization with weekly scalp DPC. TCRdb itself ran the RACE reads through MiXCR, one entry per CDR3 protein. The sample has some 110,000 distinct CDR3 sequences, 12% seen once. This sample comprised whole blood, obtained in connection with sensitization to the hapten diphenylcyclopropenone (DPC). All receptors derive from a woman between 45 and 65 years old with alopecia areata. Some clones in this sample may be carry-over from other donors' samples.

This clonotype was seen more than once but under ten times. In DNA, the CDR3 is TGTGCCAGCAGGGGTACCGGGACAGGGAGGGGTAACTATGGCTACACCTTC. Encoded protein: CASRGTGTGRGNYGYTF. The J gene is TRBJ1-2, the V gene TRBV28; TRBD1 aligns across 9 bases. This CDR3 contains 17 residues. Germline CDR1 MDHEN, CDR2 SYDVKM. V shed 6 bases and J 1 base; nucleotides not matched to a gene: 12.

The sample holds a few counts of this clonotype. V usage is TRBV7-2 and J usage is TRBJ1-3, with D possibly matching TRBD1 (5 bases). In germline, CDR1 is SGHTA, CDR2 FQGNSA. V was cut by 3 bases and J by 0 bases, with 9 bases left in between. This CDR3 has 15 amino acids. In DNA, the CDR3 is TGTGCCAGCAGCTTCGTAGGGACCTCTGGAAACACCATATATTTT. Translated: CASSFVGTSGNTIYF.